This is a list of T cell receptor beta chains from one sample in a study of human CD4 T cells and Enterobacteriaceae. Libraries were prepared by immunoSEQ multiplex PCR; TCRdb keeps only in-frame clonotypes and omits some of them. This sample yields about 29,000 clones, of which 70% to 85% are seen a single time; approximately 1.7% belongs to the top ten. Material: memory CD4+ T cells from blood. Receptors originate from a human donor in good health. CDR3s leave out the opening cysteine and the closing phenylalanine or tryptophan. Only part of the rows carry a size: once, few, many, or a class if the clone is expanded.

CDR3 protein: ASSQRGGTALGEQY
clone size: NA
J gene: TRBJ2-7
V gene: TRBV5-1

CDR3 protein: ASSMTGLDQPQH
clone size: NA
J gene: TRBJ1-5
V gene: TRBV19

CDR3 protein: ASSPRTGGYYEQY
clone size: NA
J gene: TRBJ2-7
V gene: TRBV27

CDR3 protein: ASSFLAATYEQY
clone size: NA
J gene: TRBJ2-7
V gene: TRBV11-2

CDR3 protein: ASSKVEGAHPATEAF
clone size: NA
J gene: TRBJ1-1
V gene: TRBV21-1

CDR3 protein: ASSKQGALGYT
clone size: NA
J gene: TRBJ1-2
V gene: TRBV6-5

CDR3 protein: ASSVGSGTEAF
clone size: NA
J gene: TRBJ1-1
V gene: TRBV9

CDR3 protein: ASSEGSSSYNEQF
clone size: NA
J gene: TRBJ2-1
V gene: TRBV6-1

CDR3 protein: AISGNQDGYT
clone size: NA
J gene: TRBJ1-2
V gene: TRBV10-3

CDR3 protein: ASSDVGGSEAF
clone size: NA
J gene: TRBJ1-1
V gene: TRBV2

CDR3 protein: ASSSPPGQGRNTQY
clone size: NA
J gene: TRBJ2-3
V gene: TRBV28

CDR3 protein: AWSVCGATNEKLF
clone size: medium-sized
J gene: TRBJ1-4
V gene: TRBV30

CDR3 protein: ASSLGQGVAGELF
clone size: few
J gene: TRBJ2-2
V gene: TRBV7-9

CDR3 protein: ASSDEGTMNTEAF
clone size: NA
J gene: TRBJ1-1
V gene: TRBV10-1

CDR3 protein: ASGLGGRTDTQY
clone size: NA
J gene: TRBJ2-3
V gene: TRBV6-4

CDR3 protein: ASSLTVSQPQH
clone size: few
J gene: TRBJ1-5
V gene: TRBV28

CDR3 protein: ASSSGSNSPLH
clone size: NA
J gene: TRBJ1-6
V gene: TRBV28

CDR3 protein: ASSLPNNEQF
clone size: NA
J gene: TRBJ2-1
V gene: TRBV5-6

CDR3 protein: ASSSGGTARNTGELF
clone size: NA
J gene: TRBJ2-2
V gene: TRBV5-1

CDR3 protein: ASSYSGTGWEYEQY
clone size: NA
J gene: TRBJ2-7
V gene: TRBV6-5

CDR3 protein: ASSQLGLAGDATYNEQF
clone size: NA
J gene: TRBJ2-1
V gene: TRBV4-1

CDR3 protein: ASSLRSGQGEKLF
clone size: NA
J gene: TRBJ1-4
V gene: TRBV7-2

CDR3 protein: ASSFSGTEAF
clone size: NA
J gene: TRBJ1-1
V gene: TRBV2

CDR3 protein: ASSQGTGGIEQY
clone size: NA
J gene: TRBJ2-7
V gene: TRBV14

CDR3 protein: ASSPGRGRKSNEQF
clone size: NA
J gene: TRBJ2-1
V gene: TRBV11-2

CDR3 protein: ASSKSLRVRDYLYQETQY
clone size: NA
J gene: TRBJ2-5
V gene: TRBV21-1

CDR3 protein: ASSLAGHLNTEAF
clone size: NA
J gene: TRBJ1-1
V gene: TRBV5-1

CDR3 protein: AWRYVTGSFREKLF
clone size: few
J gene: TRBJ1-4
V gene: TRBV30

CDR3 protein: ASSVSLTGSSPLH
clone size: NA
J gene: TRBJ1-6
V gene: TRBV19

CDR3 protein: ASSPSGRPHYNEQF
clone size: NA
J gene: TRBJ2-1
V gene: TRBV7-2

CDR3 protein: ASSLSGLAGAREQY
clone size: NA
J gene: TRBJ2-7
V gene: TRBV5-4

CDR3 protein: ASSRMTTGDYGYT
clone size: NA
J gene: TRBJ1-2
V gene: TRBV19

CDR3 protein: ASSVSATTDTQY
clone size: NA
J gene: TRBJ2-3
V gene: TRBV9

CDR3 protein: ASGGLQQETQY
clone size: NA
J gene: TRBJ2-5
V gene: TRBV12-5

CDR3 protein: ASSFLGATLDNEQF
clone size: NA
J gene: TRBJ2-1
V gene: TRBV5-5

CDR3 protein: ASWTANEAF
clone size: NA
J gene: TRBJ1-1
V gene: TRBV19

CDR3 protein: AWSLKGGLAIYNEQF
clone size: NA
J gene: TRBJ2-1
V gene: TRBV30

CDR3 protein: ASSQEVGLPDEQF
clone size: NA
J gene: TRBJ2-1
V gene: TRBV4-2

CDR3 protein: SVEWGREDTQY
clone size: NA
J gene: TRBJ2-3
V gene: TRBV29-1

CDR3 protein: ASSTGDGNEKLF
clone size: NA
J gene: TRBJ1-4
V gene: TRBV5-1

CDR3 protein: ASSFYGDTQY
clone size: NA
J gene: TRBJ2-3
V gene: TRBV7-2

CDR3 protein: ASSGGEGGVTDTQY
clone size: NA
J gene: TRBJ2-3
V gene: TRBV6-6

CDR3 protein: ASSLGSYNEQF
clone size: NA
J gene: TRBJ2-1
V gene: TRBV9

CDR3 protein: AARVTNTGELF
clone size: NA
J gene: TRBJ2-2
V gene: TRBV6-5